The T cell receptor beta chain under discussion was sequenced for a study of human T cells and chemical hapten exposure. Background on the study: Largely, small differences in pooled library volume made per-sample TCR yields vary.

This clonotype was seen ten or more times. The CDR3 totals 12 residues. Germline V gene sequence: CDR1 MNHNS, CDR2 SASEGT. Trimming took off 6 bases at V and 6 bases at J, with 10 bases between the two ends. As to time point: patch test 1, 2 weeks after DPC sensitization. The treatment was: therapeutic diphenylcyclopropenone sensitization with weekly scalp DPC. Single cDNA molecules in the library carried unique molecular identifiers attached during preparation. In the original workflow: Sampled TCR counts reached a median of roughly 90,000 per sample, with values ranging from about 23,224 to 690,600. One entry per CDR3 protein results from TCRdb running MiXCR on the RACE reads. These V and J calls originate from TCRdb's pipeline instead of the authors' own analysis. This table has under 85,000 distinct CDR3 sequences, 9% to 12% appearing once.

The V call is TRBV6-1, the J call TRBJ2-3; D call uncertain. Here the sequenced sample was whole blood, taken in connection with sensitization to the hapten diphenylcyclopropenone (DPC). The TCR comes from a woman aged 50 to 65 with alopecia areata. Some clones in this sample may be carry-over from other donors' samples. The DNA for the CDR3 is TGTGCCAGCAGCCCTATGGCGGATACGCAGTATTTT. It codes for CASSPMADTQYF.